This is a list of T cell receptor beta chains from one sample in a study of blood T cell repertoires in COVID-19. The table came from immunoSEQ multiplex PCR; TCRdb's copy has only in-frame clones and leaves some out. The table has 200,000 to 300,000 clones, roughly 90% seen once. Sequencing was performed on PBMCs or T cells enriched from blood (not recorded which). The receptors originated from a man in his forties who had recovered from COVID-19. CDR3s include the opening cysteine and the closing phenylalanine or tryptophan. Each record gives: V gene, D gene, J gene, clone size, CDR3 DNA, CDR3 protein. D genes are given only for firm matches. Where a row states a size, it is once, few, many or the class of an expanded clone; other rows omit it.

v_gene: TRBV11-3; d_gene: TRBD2; j_gene: TRBJ2-7; abundance: .; CDR3nt: TGTGCCAGCAGCTTAGGGTCCGGGGGGGAGTCCTACGAGCAGTACTTC; CDR3aa: CASSLGSGGESYEQYF
v_gene: TRBV7-9; d_gene: .; j_gene: TRBJ1-1; abundance: .; CDR3nt: TGTGCCAGCAGCTTCAATCAGGGTGAGAACACTGAAGCTTTCTTT; CDR3aa: CASSFNQGENTEAFF
v_gene: TRBV12-3/TRBV12-4; d_gene: TRBD1; j_gene: TRBJ1-1; abundance: .; CDR3nt: TGTGCCAGCGCCCAGGGGGCTTACACTGAAGCTTTCTTT; CDR3aa: CASAQGAYTEAFF
v_gene: TRBV12-3/TRBV12-4; d_gene: .; j_gene: TRBJ1-1; abundance: once; CDR3nt: TGTGCCAGCAGTCTATCCTTGCACACTGAAGCTTTCTTT; CDR3aa: CASSLSLHTEAFF
v_gene: TRBV7-9; d_gene: .; j_gene: TRBJ1-1; abundance: .; CDR3nt: TGTGCGACCGGTATAAGGAGCCCTGAAGCTTTCTTT; CDR3aa: CATGIRSPEAFF
v_gene: TRBV30; d_gene: .; j_gene: TRBJ2-7; abundance: once; CDR3nt: TGTGCCTGGAGTGTACGTGGGGGGGCTACTTACTACGAGCAGTACTTC; CDR3aa: CAWSVRGGATYYEQYF
v_gene: TRBV3-1/TRBV3-2; d_gene: .; j_gene: TRBJ1-1; abundance: once; CDR3nt: TGTGCCAGCAGCCCTAGCGACCGGATGAACACTGAAGCTTTCTTT; CDR3aa: CASSPSDRMNTEAFF
v_gene: TRBV7-2; d_gene: .; j_gene: TRBJ2-4; abundance: once; CDR3nt: TGTGCCAGCAGCTTAGCACCCTCTACCGTAGCCAAAAACATTCAGTACTTC; CDR3aa: CASSLAPSTVAKNIQYF
v_gene: TRBV7-9; d_gene: TRBD2; j_gene: TRBJ2-3; abundance: .; CDR3nt: TGTGCCAGCAGCTTAGGTTGGCGCTTGGCTAGCGGGGGTGAAGATACGCAGTATTTT; CDR3aa: CASSLGWRLASGGEDTQYF
v_gene: TRBV19; d_gene: TRBD1; j_gene: TRBJ2-3; abundance: .; CDR3nt: TGTGCCAGTAGTATAGGAAAATCCGGGACAGGGGGTTTAGATACGCAGTATTTT; CDR3aa: CASSIGKSGTGGLDTQYF
v_gene: TRBV9; d_gene: .; j_gene: TRBJ2-1; abundance: .; CDR3nt: TGTGCCAGCAGCGTAGTCAAGGACAGAGTATACAATGAGCAGTTCTTC; CDR3aa: CASSVVKDRVYNEQFF
v_gene: TRBV10-1; d_gene: TRBD1; j_gene: TRBJ1-1; abundance: .; CDR3nt: TGCGCCACCGAAGGACAGGGTAGGTGTAGGAACACTGAAGCTTTCTTT; CDR3aa: CATEGQGRCRNTEAFF
v_gene: TRBV19; d_gene: .; j_gene: TRBJ1-2; abundance: .; CDR3nt: TGTGCCAGTAGAAACGATCCAGGGCTACGGGACTATGGCTACACCTTC; CDR3aa: CASRNDPGLRDYGYTF
v_gene: TRBV14; d_gene: .; j_gene: TRBJ2-7; abundance: .; CDR3nt: TGTGCCAGCAGCCAAGATGTGTACAGCTCCTACGAGCAGTACTTC; CDR3aa: CASSQDVYSSYEQYF
v_gene: TRBV27; d_gene: TRBD1; j_gene: TRBJ1-3; abundance: .; CDR3nt: TGTGCCAGCAGCCCCCCCGGCAGGGGGAGCAACTCTGGAAACACCATATATTTT; CDR3aa: CASSPPGRGSNSGNTIYF